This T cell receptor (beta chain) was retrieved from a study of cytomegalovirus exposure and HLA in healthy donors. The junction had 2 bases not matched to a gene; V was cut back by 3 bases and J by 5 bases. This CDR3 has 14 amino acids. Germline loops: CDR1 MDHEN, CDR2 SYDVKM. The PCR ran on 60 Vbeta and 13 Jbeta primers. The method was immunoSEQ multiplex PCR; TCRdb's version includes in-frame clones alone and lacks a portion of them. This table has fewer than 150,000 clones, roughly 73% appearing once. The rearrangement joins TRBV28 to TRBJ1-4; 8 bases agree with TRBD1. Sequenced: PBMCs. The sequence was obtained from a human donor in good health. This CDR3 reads CASSLGQENEKLFF. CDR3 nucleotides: TGTGCCAGCAGTTTGGGACAGGAGAATGAAAAACTGTTTTTT. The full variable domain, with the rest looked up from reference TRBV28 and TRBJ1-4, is DVKVTQSSRYLVKRTGEKVFLECVQDMDHENMFWYRQDPGLGLRLIYFSYDVKMKEKGDIPEGYSVSREKKERFSLILESASTNQTSMYLCASSLGQENEKLFFGSGTQLSVL.